This T cell receptor (beta chain) appears in the sequencing data of a study of early T cells in non-severe SARS-CoV-2 infection. This clonotype was seen repeatedly, ten times or more. As yet, its antigen is unknown. Individual cDNA molecules received unique molecular identifiers. TCRdb processed the 5' RACE reads anew with MiXCR; each CDR3 protein has one entry. The sample lists 25,000 to 35,000 distinct CDR3 sequences; around 4% were seen once. Overall study results and limits: VDJdb-based matching was biased toward anti-spike CD8 responses and missed private and CD4 specificities.

This CDR3 spans 16 amino acids. Germline V gives CDR1 SGHTA, CDR2 FQGNSA. V was cut by 7 bases and J by 0 bases, with 19 bases left in between. The gene calls are TRBV7-2 and TRBJ2-7; D may be TRBD2 (8 bases). Sequencing input: whole blood. The origin of this receptor is an adult who was a healthcare worker with PCR-confirmed SARS-CoV-2 infection or an uninfected control (not recorded which). The CDR3 loop is CASTQGGSGISYEQYF. CDR3 DNA sequence: TGTGCCAGCACCCAGGGGGGTAGCGGGATCTCCTACGAGCAGTACTTC.